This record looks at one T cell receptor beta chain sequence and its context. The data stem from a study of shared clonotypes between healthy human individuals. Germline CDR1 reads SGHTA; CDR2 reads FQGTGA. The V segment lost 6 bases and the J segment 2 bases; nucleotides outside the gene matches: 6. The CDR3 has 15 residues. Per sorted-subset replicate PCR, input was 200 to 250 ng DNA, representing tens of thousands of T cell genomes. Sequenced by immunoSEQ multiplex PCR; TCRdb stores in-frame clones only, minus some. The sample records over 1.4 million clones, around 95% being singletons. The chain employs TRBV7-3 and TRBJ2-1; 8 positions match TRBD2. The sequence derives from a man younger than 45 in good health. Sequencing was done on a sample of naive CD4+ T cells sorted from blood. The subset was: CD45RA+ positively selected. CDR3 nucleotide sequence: TGTGCCAGCAGTGTTACTAGCGGCCCCTACAATGAGCAGTTCTTC. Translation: CASSVTSGPYNEQFF.